The 30 T cell receptor beta chains in this list originate from one sample, sequenced in a study of T cell repertoires in cytomegalovirus infection. TCRdb re-called the reads through MiXCR, storing one row per CDR3 protein. The sample has hundreds of thousands of distinct CDR3 sequences; 25% to 35% are singletons. Their target antigens are unknown. Source: cultured PBMCs, taken from culture after CMV antigen stimulation. The source of these receptors is a human donor in good health (CMV status not recorded). Some clones in this sample may be carry-over from other donors' samples.

This clonotype has just a few counts. V and J are TRBV2 and TRBJ2-7, with 7 nucleotides matching TRBD2. Germline lookup yields CDR1 SNHLY and CDR2 FYNNEI. Trimming at V came to 5 bases and at J to 9 bases, leaving 7 bases not matched to a gene. The CDR3 has 12 amino acids. CDR3 region: CASSLGAGVQYF. The CDR3, as DNA: TGTGCCAGCAGTCTGGGCGCGGGAGTGCAGTACTTC.

This clonotype was counted a few times. The chain employs TRBV24-1 and TRBJ1-4; 11 nucleotides align to TRBD1. The V and J ends lost 4 bases and 7 bases, in that order; junction bases with no gene match: 7. Germline-derived CDR1 and CDR2 are KGHDR and SFDVKD. The CDR3 contains 16 residues. The CDR3 protein is CATSERPGQGVEKLFF. The CDR3 nucleotides read TGTGCCACCAGTGAGCGCCCGGGACAGGGGGTTGAAAAACTGTTTTTT.

This chain uses TRBV7-3 with TRBJ1-2; 9 nucleotides match TRBD1. CDR3 length: 15 residues. Losses at the gene ends were 5 bases for V and 0 bases for J; bases not matched to a gene: 4. Per the germline V gene, CDR1 is SGHTA and CDR2 is FQGTGA. The CDR3 sequence is CASSPTGGSNYGYTF. CDR3 nucleotides: TGTGCCAGCAGCCCTACAGGGGGCTCTAACTATGGCTACACCTTC.

In this sample, this clonotype turned up a few times. CDR3 region: CASSRRTGVGEKLFF. The CDR3 coding sequence is TGTGCCAGCAGCCGTCGGACAGGGGTTGGTGAAAAACTGTTTTTT. The J gene is TRBJ1-4, the V gene TRBV7-9; 9 positions agree with TRBD1. CDR1 is SEHNR, CDR2 FQNEAQ, per germline (reference sequence). There are 15 residues in the CDR3. Unmatched junction bases numbered 8, after V lost 5 bases and J lost 7 bases.

CDR3 loop: CASTGHGSVGNSPLHF. The CDR3 bases are TGTGCCAGCACAGGGCATGGCTCGGTGGGGAATTCACCCCTCCACTTT. V usage is TRBV12-3 or TRBV12-4 and J usage is TRBJ1-6; perhaps TRBD1 as D (5 bases). The CDR3 sequence is 16 residues long. Trimming pared 7 bases from V and 7 bases from J, leaving 20 bases between.

This clonotype occurred many times. The chain has TRBV5-4 and TRBJ2-1, with D perhaps TRBD1 (6 bases). Between the trimmed V and J ends, which lost 3 bases and 6 bases, there was a span of 16 bases. The CDR3 loop spans 15 amino acids. Per the germline V gene, CDR1 is SGHNT and CDR2 is YYREEE (reference sequence). The CDR3 region is CASSSRQERINEQFF. Written as DNA, the CDR3 is TGTGCCAGCAGCTCCAGACAGGAAAGGATCAATGAGCAGTTCTTC.

This chain uses TRBV7-2 with TRBJ2-1, with 8 bases fitting TRBD2. CDR1 is SGHTA, CDR2 FQGNSA, per germline. There are 18 residues in the CDR3. Trimming removed 2 bases from V and 0 bases from J; junction bases left unmatched: 9. CDR3 region: CASSLTSGGGSSYNEQFF. The DNA for the CDR3 is TGTGCCAGCAGCTTAACTAGCGGAGGTGGGAGCTCCTACAATGAGCAGTTCTTC.

The CDR3 is CASSFRGRGATNIQYF. CDR3 DNA: TGTGCCAGCAGTTTCCGGGGGAGAGGGGCTACGAACATTCAGTACTTC. The J gene is TRBJ2-4, the V gene TRBV12-3 or TRBV12-4; TRBD2 is a possible D gene (6 bases). Deletions cut 3 bases from V and 7 bases from J, with 19 bases between. The CDR3 extends over 16 amino acids.

This clonotype was found once. V gene TRBV19 combines with J gene TRBJ2-5; maybe TRBD1 (7 bases). This CDR3 contains 15 residues. Germline V gene data show CDR1 as LNHDA and CDR2 as SQIVND (reference sequence). Trimming took off 7 bases at V and 2 bases at J, with 17 bases between the two ends. CDR3 protein: CASNLAGQLQETQYF. The CDR3 DNA reads TGTGCCAGTAACTTGGCGGGACAGCTACAAGAGACCCAGTACTTC.

This clonotype occurred a few times. This chain joins TRBV7-2 and TRBJ1-5; the D is unclear. CDR3 length: 13 amino acids. V dropped 3 bases and J dropped 3 bases, with 6 bases sitting between them. CDR1 and CDR2 (germline): SGHTA, FQGNSA. The CDR3 loop reads CASSFRDNQPQHF. The CDR3, as DNA: TGTGCCAGCAGCTTTCGGGACAATCAGCCCCAGCATTTT.

This clonotype showed up many times. V usage is TRBV19 and J usage is TRBJ2-7, with 9 bases lining up with TRBD1. The CDR3 is 14 residues long. The junction had 8 bases not matched to a gene; V was cut back by 9 bases and J by 2 bases. Germline CDR1 LNHDA, CDR2 SQIVND (reference sequence). The CDR3 protein is CASSRGQGAYEQYF. The CDR3 DNA sequence: TGTGCCAGCAGCCGGGGACAGGGCGCCTACGAGCAGTACTTC.

This clonotype was counted only a few times. A much larger clone is a single base away; this may be a read error. The chain links TRBV9 to TRBJ2-1, with 10 nucleotides matching TRBD2. Germline lookup yields CDR1 SGDLS and CDR2 YYNGEE. With V trimmed by 6 bases and J by 0 bases, 3 bases remained unmatched. There are 15 residues in the CDR3. CDR3 protein: CASNPSGSSYNEQFF. CDR3 bases: TGTGCCAGCAACCCTAGCGGGAGCTCCTACAATGAGCAGTTCTTC.

CDR3 DNA sequence: TGTGCCACCAGTGATCACTCGGGACTAGCGGGAGTAGGGGATGAGCAGTTCTTC. This codes for CATSDHSGLAGVGDEQFF. The chain links TRBV24-1 to TRBJ2-1; 14 positions agree with TRBD2. The V gene's germline CDR1 is KGHDR and CDR2 SFDVKD. The J segment lost 8 bases and the V segment lost 3 bases, leaving 11 bases of the junction unmatched. The CDR3 covers 18 residues.

The rearrangement uses TRBV12-3 or TRBV12-4 and TRBJ1-3; the D gene is possibly TRBD1 (5 bases). Trimming removed 0 bases at V and 0 bases at J, with 12 bases between. The CDR3 is 17 amino acids. The CDR3 DNA is TGTGCCAGCAGTTTAGCGGGGCAGCTCTTCTCTGGAAACACCATATATTTT. Encoded protein: CASSLAGQLFSGNTIYF.

This clonotype was seen a few times. The chain joins TRBV6-2 or TRBV6-3 to TRBJ2-3; 13 nucleotides align to TRBD2. Losses at the gene ends were 0 bases for V and 6 bases for J; bases not matched to a gene: 6. The CDR3 is 17 amino acids. The germline CDR1 and CDR2 sequences are MNHEY and SVGEGT. The CDR3 here is CASSYSTSGRSSDTQYF. CDR3 in DNA: TGTGCCAGCAGTTACTCGACTAGCGGGAGGTCCTCGGATACGCAGTATTTT.

This clonotype was observed a handful of times. This chain's CDR3 is CASSPGGGQNIQYF. The CDR3 DNA reads as TGTGCCAGCAGCCCAGGGGGGGGCCAAAACATTCAGTACTTC. The V and J genes are TRBV7-2 and TRBJ2-4, with D perhaps matching TRBD1 or TRBD2 (7 bases each). From germline, CDR1 is SGHTA and CDR2 FQGNSA. CDR3 length: 14 residues. Trimming left V 5 bases short and J 5 bases short, with 13 bases between. Drawing the rest from reference TRBV7-2 and TRBJ2-4, the complete variable domain is GAGVSQSPSNKVTEKGKDVELRCDPISGHTALYWYRQSLGQGLEFLIYFQGNSAPDKSGLPSDRFSAERTGGSVSTLTIQRTQQEDSAVYLCASSPGGGQNIQYFGAGTRLSVL.

Only a few counts were recorded for this clonotype. The genes are TRBV7-9 and TRBJ2-3; the D gene could be TRBD1 or TRBD2 (5 bases each). Germline V gene sequence: CDR1 SEHNR, CDR2 FQNEAQ (reference sequence). Trimming removed 8 bases from V and 3 bases from J, with 18 bases in between. The CDR3 has 15 residues. CDR3 coding DNA: TGTGCCAGCTTCTTATGGGGGACCCAGACAGATACGCAGTATTTT. This codes for CASFLWGTQTDTQYF.

This sequence joins TRBV12-3 or TRBV12-4 and TRBJ2-1; D unclear. V dropped 4 bases and J dropped 2 bases, with 9 bases sitting between them. This CDR3 comprises 14 residues. The CDR3 nucleotides are TGTGCCAGCAGTTCCTTCGGACCCTACAATGAGCAGTTCTTC. Its translation is CASSSFGPYNEQFF.

At least ten counts were recorded for this clonotype. This chain joins TRBV7-2 and TRBJ2-7; D is tentatively TRBD1 or TRBD2 (5 bases each). V was shortened by 3 bases and J by 0 bases, with 12 bases between the two germline ends. The V gene's germline CDR1 is SGHTA and CDR2 FQGNSA. CDR3 length equals 15 residues. The CDR3 coding sequence is TGTGCCAGCAGCTTCCAACTAGGGGCCTCCTACGAGCAGTACTTC. As protein: CASSFQLGASYEQYF.

The chain is built from TRBV19 and TRBJ1-4; D call uncertain. Germline V lookup: CDR1 LNHDA, CDR2 SQIVND (reference sequence). The CDR3 runs 14 residues. The V end was cut by 5 bases, the J end by 6 bases, with 13 bases between. The DNA of the CDR3 is TGTGCCAGTAGTCTCAGCGAGACGGATGAAAAACTGTTTTTT. Translating gives CASSLSETDEKLFF.

This chain joins TRBV6-1 and TRBJ1-1, with D possibly TRBD1 on 5 matching bases. Trimming took off 2 bases at V and 1 base at J, with 8 bases between the two ends. CDR1 MNHNS and CDR2 SASEGT come from the germline V gene. CDR3 size: 14 residues. The chain's CDR3 is CASSERGSNTEAFF. The CDR3, as DNA: TGTGCCAGCAGTGAACGGGGGTCGAACACTGAAGCTTTCTTT.

The V gene is TRBV27, the J gene TRBJ2-1; 9 bases map to TRBD2. CDR1 and CDR2 (germline): MNHEY, SMNVEV (reference sequence). The CDR3 is 15 amino acids. With 4 bases clipped from V and 0 bases from J, the junction kept 1 base outside the gene matches. CDR3 nucleotide sequence: TGTGCCAGCAGTTCTAGCGGGGTCTCCTACAATGAGCAGTTCTTC. Its protein is CASSSSGVSYNEQFF.

Details on this clonotype: Being one base from a much bigger clone, this may be a read error. CDR3 DNA: TGTGCCAGCAGCTTAGGCGGGAGGGCCAGTGCGGGGGCCACAGATGCGCAGTATTTT. Translated, it gives CASSLGGRASAGATDAQYF. The J gene is TRBJ2-3, the V gene TRBV7-2; 9 bases fit TRBD2. This CDR3 region has 19 residues. Per germline, CDR1 SGHTA and CDR2 FQGNSA.

The genes are TRBV5-1 and TRBJ1-1; maybe TRBD1 (6 bases). Trimming removed 2 bases at V and 1 base at J, with 18 bases between. Germline assignment: CDR1 SGHRS and CDR2 YFSETQ. The CDR3 has 17 amino acids. The CDR3 nucleotides read TGCGCCAGCAGCTTTTTGACAGGTATTCGGAGGAACACTGAAGCTTTCTTT. Protein: CASSFLTGIRRNTEAFF.

The rearrangement uses TRBV7-6 and TRBJ2-5, with TRBD1 matching 7 bases. Per germline, CDR1 SGHVS and CDR2 FNYEAQ. The CDR3 contains 16 residues. V was pared by 5 bases and J by 2 bases, with 11 bases of the junction left unmatched. CDR3 loop: CASSQIGTEVQETQYF. The CDR3 DNA sequence: TGTGCCAGCAGCCAAATCGGGACAGAGGTTCAAGAGACCCAGTACTTC.

The rearrangement uses TRBV4-2 and TRBJ2-1; D assignment may be TRBD1 or TRBD2 (5 bases each). V was pared by 0 bases and J by 7 bases, with 19 bases between. Germline assignment: CDR1 LGHNA and CDR2 YNFKEQ. The CDR3 has 17 residues. The CDR3 region is CASSQEAPGALRNEQFF. The CDR3 DNA follows: TGTGCCAGCAGCCAAGAGGCCCCCGGGGCTCTAAGAAATGAGCAGTTCTTC.

The rearrangement joins TRBV7-2 to TRBJ2-1, with a possible D match to TRBD1 (6 bases). Trimming removed 1 base at V and 6 bases at J, with 10 bases between. Germline V gene sequence: CDR1 SGHTA, CDR2 FQGNSA. This CDR3 is built from 14 residues. CDR3 sequence: CASSLVGTINEQFF. In DNA, the CDR3 is TGTGCCAGCAGCTTAGTAGGGACAATCAATGAGCAGTTCTTC.

This clonotype was detected only a few times. The rearrangement uses TRBV4-1 and TRBJ2-2, with D perhaps given as TRBD1 or TRBD2 (5 bases each). V was shortened by 3 bases and J by 2 bases, with 13 bases between the two germline ends. CDR1 and CDR2 (germline): MGHRA, YSYEKL. The CDR3 totals 16 residues. Here the CDR3 DNA reads TGCGCCAGCAGCCAGTTGGGACGGGATAACACCGGGGAGCTGTTTTTT. Its protein product is CASSQLGRDNTGELFF.

Only a few counts were recorded for this clonotype. The chain carries TRBV20-1 and TRBJ1-1, with a weak D call TRBD1 (6 bases). The CDR3 is 14 amino acids. V lost 1 base to trimming and J lost 3 bases, with 12 bases between them. Germline V gives CDR1 DFQATT, CDR2 SNEGSKA (reference sequence). The CDR3 region is CSARGGRGDTEAFF. CDR3 nucleotides: TGCAGTGCTAGAGGGGGCAGGGGAGACACTGAAGCTTTCTTT.

This clonotype was seen a few times. The chain joins TRBV28 to TRBJ1-2; D might be TRBD1 (6 bases). The ends were cut back, 6 bases at V and 0 bases at J, with 14 bases in the middle. The CDR3 sequence is 15 residues long. Looked up from germline, CDR1 is MDHEN and CDR2 is SYDVKM. The CDR3 spells CASRPTGEANYGYTF. Here the CDR3 DNA reads TGTGCCAGCAGACCGACAGGAGAGGCTAACTATGGCTACACCTTC.